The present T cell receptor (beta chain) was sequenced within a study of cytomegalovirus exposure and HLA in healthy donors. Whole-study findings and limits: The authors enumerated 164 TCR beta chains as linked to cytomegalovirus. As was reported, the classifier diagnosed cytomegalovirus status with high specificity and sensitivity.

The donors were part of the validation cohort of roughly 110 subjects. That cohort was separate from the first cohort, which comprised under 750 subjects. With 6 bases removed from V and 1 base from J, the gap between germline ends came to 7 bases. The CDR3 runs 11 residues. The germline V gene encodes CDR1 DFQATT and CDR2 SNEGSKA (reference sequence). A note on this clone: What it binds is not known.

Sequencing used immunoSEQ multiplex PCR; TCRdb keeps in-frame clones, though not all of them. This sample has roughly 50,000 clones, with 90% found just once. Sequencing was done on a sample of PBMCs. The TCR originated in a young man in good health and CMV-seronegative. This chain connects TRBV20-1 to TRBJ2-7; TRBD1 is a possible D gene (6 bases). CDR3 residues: CSAGQSYEQYF. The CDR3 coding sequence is TGCAGTGCAGGACAGTCCTACGAGCAGTACTTC.